This TCR beta chain was captured by sequencing in a study of shared clonotypes between healthy human individuals. Germline CDR1 and CDR2: MDHEN and SYDVKM. This CDR3 has 14 residues. V lost 6 bases and J 3 bases, leaving 15 bases between the germline ends. The assay was immunoSEQ multiplex PCR, and TCRdb's table has in-frame clones only and misses some. The sample shows approximately 2,300,000 clones, about nine tenths of them seen only once. The TCR was taken from a man between 18 and 35 years old in good health. Some clones in this sample may be carry-over from other donors' samples. The V and J genes are TRBV28 and TRBJ2-7; D tentatively fits TRBD1 or TRBD2 (6 bases each). Sequenced sample: naive CD4+ T cells from PBMCs. The sample's subset: CD45RA+ positively selected. CDR3 bases: TGTGCCAGCAGGACATACAGGGAGGACTACGAGCAGTACTTC. This codes for CASRTYREDYEQYF.